The 10 T cell receptor beta chains below were found in one sample sequenced in a study of cytomegalovirus exposure and HLA in healthy donors. A multiplex PCR was run with 60 Vbeta primers and 13 Jbeta primers. Here immunoSEQ multiplex PCR was the method, and the copy in TCRdb shows in-frame clones only, minus some. Of fewer than 130,000 clones in the sample, around 79% were seen once. Input material: PBMCs. All receptors come from a woman aged 25 to 39 in good health and CMV-seronegative.

This clone is a singleton in its sample. The gene calls are TRBV27 and TRBJ2-7; 9 positions match TRBD1. With 7 bases clipped from V and 6 bases from J, the junction kept 10 bases outside the gene matches. CDR1 MNHEY and CDR2 SMNVEV come from the germline V gene (reference sequence). The CDR3 extends over 14 amino acids. The CDR3 spells CASKIRDRVGEQYF. DNA for the CDR3: TGTGCCAGCAAAATCCGGGACAGGGTAGGCGAGCAGTACTTC.

The rearrangement uses TRBV30 and TRBJ1-1; D possibly corresponds to TRBD1 (6 bases). The CDR3 is 13 residues long. Looked up from germline, CDR1 is GTSNPN and CDR2 is SVGIG (reference sequence). V dropped 7 bases and J dropped 0 bases, with 12 bases sitting between them. CDR3 DNA sequence: TGTGCCTACCACACAGGGCTGAACACTGAAGCTTTCTTT. Encoded protein: CAYHTGLNTEAFF. Combining the CDR3 with reference TRBV30 and TRBJ1-1 gives the whole variable domain SQTIHQWPATLVQPVGSPLSLECTVEGTSNPNLYWYRQAAGRGLQLLFYSVGIGQISSEVPQNLSASRPQDRQFILSSKKLLLSDSGFYLCAYHTGLNTEAFFGQGTRLTVV.

The chain carries TRBV5-4 and TRBJ2-1; D may be TRBD2 (6 bases). This CDR3 is built from 13 residues. CDR1 is SGHNT, CDR2 YYREEE, per germline (reference sequence). Trimming removed 4 bases at V and 4 bases at J, with 9 bases between. The CDR3 is CASSNSGYNEQFF. CDR3 DNA sequence: TGTGCCAGCAGCAATAGCGGTTACAATGAGCAGTTCTTC.

This chain joins TRBV6-6 and TRBJ2-5; D possibly corresponds to TRBD1 (6 bases). The CDR3 runs to 14 residues. The V end lost 4 bases, the J end lost 9 bases, and 18 bases lay between the germline ends. CDR1 and CDR2 (germline): MNHNY, SVGAGI (reference sequence). Here the CDR3 reads CASSFSGAVRAQYF. The CDR3 coding sequence is TGTGCCAGCAGTTTCTCAGGGGCGGTACGGGCCCAGTACTTC.

The chain has TRBV2 and TRBJ1-2; no firm D call. The CDR3 has 13 residues. Germline values: CDR1 SNHLY, CDR2 FYNNEI. With 3 bases removed from V and 1 base from J, the gap between germline ends came to 6 bases. The CDR3 region is CASSDQVNYGYTF. The CDR3 DNA reads as TGTGCCAGCAGTGATCAGGTTAACTATGGCTACACCTTC.

V and J are TRBV2 and TRBJ2-4; TRBD1 agrees at 12 bases. This CDR3 is 14 amino acids long. The V gene end was trimmed by 6 bases and the J gene end by 8 bases; junction bases not matched to a gene: 5. Germline V CDR1 and CDR2: SNHLY, FYNNEI. The CDR3 reads CASSRGQGAYIQYF. The CDR3 DNA is TGTGCCAGCAGCAGGGGACAGGGGGCTTACATTCAGTACTTC.

The chain has TRBV28 and TRBJ1-6; D is unclear. Looked up from germline, CDR1 is MDHEN and CDR2 is SYDVKM. The CDR3 is 18 amino acids. Trimming took off 0 bases at V and 0 bases at J, with 12 bases between the two ends. CDR3: CASSLWYSGSSYNSPLHF. The CDR3, as DNA: TGTGCCAGCAGTTTATGGTACTCAGGAAGCTCCTATAATTCACCCCTCCACTTT.

The chain uses TRBV30 and TRBJ2-5; no firm D call. This CDR3 is 12 amino acids long. In germline, CDR1 is GTSNPN, CDR2 SVGIG (reference sequence). V was shortened by 3 bases and J by 3 bases, with 8 bases between the two germline ends. The CDR3 here is CAWSDTEETQYF. The CDR3 DNA reads as TGTGCCTGGAGCGATACAGAAGAGACCCAGTACTTC. The full variable domain, completed using reference TRBV30 and TRBJ2-5, is SQTIHQWPATLVQPVGSPLSLECTVEGTSNPNLYWYRQAAGRGLQLLFYSVGIGQISSEVPQNLSASRPQDRQFILSSKKLLLSDSGFYLCAWSDTEETQYFGPGTRLLVL.

The chain employs TRBV5-1 and TRBJ1-1; a weak D match, TRBD1 (5 bases). In germline, CDR1 is SGHRS, CDR2 YFSETQ. The V gene lost 2 bases and the J gene lost 0 bases, with 8 bases spanning the gap. The CDR3 loop spans 14 amino acids. DNA for the CDR3: TGCGCCAGCAGCTTTAGACAGATGAACACTGAAGCTTTCTTT. Translation: CASSFRQMNTEAFF.

The rearrangement joins TRBV29-1 to TRBJ2-5; maybe TRBD2 (5 bases). CDR3 size: 12 residues. Germline V lookup: CDR1 SQVTM, CDR2 ANQGSEA. The ends were cut back, 5 bases at V and 3 bases at J, with 10 bases in the middle. CDR3 nucleotides: TGCAGCGTTAGAAACGGGAAAGAGACCCAGTACTTC. Translating gives CSVRNGKETQYF.